The 10 T cell receptor beta chains reported below all come from one sample, sequenced in a study of CD8 T cells in ankylosing spondylitis. TCRdb reprocessed the 5' RACE reads with MiXCR, giving one entry per CDR3 protein. The table shows 200,000 or so distinct CDR3 sequences, with roughly 13% occurring only once. Input material: blood, either unsorted or a sorted T cell fraction (not recorded which). The source of these receptors is a female donor with ankylosing spondylitis or in good health (not recorded which).

This clonotype came up many times. CDR3 coding DNA: TGCAGTGCTAGAGGTCTAGCGGGCCTATTCTCCTACGAGCAGTACTTC. Translated, it gives CSARGLAGLFSYEQYF. This sequence joins TRBV20-1 and TRBJ2-7; 8 positions agree with TRBD2. Germline trimming cut 1 base from V and 0 bases from J; bases unmatched to any gene: 8. The CDR3 is 16 residues long. From germline, CDR1 is DFQATT and CDR2 SNEGSKA (reference sequence).

The CDR3 sequence is CASSLEEVSGNTIYF. DNA of the CDR3: TGCGCCAGCAGCTTGGAGGAGGTATCTGGAAACACCATATATTTT. This chain links TRBV5-1 with TRBJ1-3; D gene unclear. CDR1 and CDR2 from the germline V gene are SGHRS and YFSETQ. Trimming stripped 0 bases from V and 1 base from J, with 8 bases between. CDR3 length equals 15 residues.

The table lists this clonotype with many counts. V and J are TRBV20-1 and TRBJ2-1; D gene ambiguous. The germline V gene has CDR1 DFQATT and CDR2 SNEGSKA (reference sequence). The CDR3 extends over 16 amino acids. V was clipped by 0 bases and J by 5 bases, with 17 bases between them. This CDR3 is CSARDSLRLENNEQFF. Here the CDR3 DNA reads TGCAGTGCTAGAGATTCTTTGCGCCTCGAAAACAATGAGCAGTTCTTC.

This clonotype has a count of ten or more. The chain uses TRBV12-3 or TRBV12-4 and TRBJ1-6; D gene unclear. The CDR3 is 15 residues long. V dropped 6 bases and J dropped 3 bases, with 12 bases sitting between them. DNA of the CDR3: TGTGCCAGCAGCGCCGACAATTTCTATAATTCACCCCTCCACTTT. Amino acid sequence: CASSADNFYNSPLHF.

This clonotype was counted between two and nine times. This rearrangement joins TRBV11-2 to TRBJ2-1; 13 bases are shared with TRBD2. CDR1 SGHAT and CDR2 FQNNGV come from the germline V gene. The CDR3 totals 20 residues. V shed 1 base, J shed 1 base, and the junction held 10 bases outside the gene matches. CDR3 nucleotides: TGTGCCAGCAGCTTAGGGGAGGGACTAGCGGGATTGGTGTCCTACAATGAGCAGTTCTTC. This translates into CASSLGEGLAGLVSYNEQFF. Complete variable domain (other parts from reference TRBV11-2 and TRBJ2-1): EAGVAQSPRYKIIEKRQSVAFWCNPISGHATLYWYQQILGQGPKLLIQFQNNGVVDDSQLPKDRFSAERLKGVDSTLKIQPAKLEDSAVYLCASSLGEGLAGLVSYNEQFFGPGTRLTVL.

This clonotype was observed at least ten times. The rearrangement joins TRBV7-2 to TRBJ2-7; 11 nucleotides agree with TRBD1. V was clipped by 5 bases and J by 8 bases; unmatched bases: 11. In germline, CDR1 is SGHTA, CDR2 FQGNSA. This CDR3 is 15 amino acids long. The CDR3 bases are TGTGCCAGCAGCCTCGCCGGGACAGGGGGGATAAAGCAGTACTTC. Translation: CASSLAGTGGIKQYF. The whole variable domain, remainder taken from reference TRBV7-2 and TRBJ2-7, is GAGVSQSPSNKVTEKGKDVELRCDPISGHTALYWYRQSLGQGLEFLIYFQGNSAPDKSGLPSDRFSAERTGGSVSTLTIQRTQQEDSAVYLCASSLAGTGGIKQYFGPGTRLTVT.

This clonotype was seen at least ten times. V is TRBV7-9 and J is TRBJ1-1; D may be TRBD1 (6 bases). Germline CDR1 is SEHNR and CDR2 is FQNEAQ (reference sequence). The CDR3 length is 12 residues. Trimming took 11 bases from V and 4 from J, leaving 14 bases between them. The CDR3 loop reads CAGFGQSTEAFF. The CDR3 nucleotides are TGTGCCGGTTTCGGACAGAGCACTGAAGCTTTCTTT.

V gene TRBV7-2 combines with J gene TRBJ2-2; no reliable D call. The ends were cut back, 1 base at V and 5 bases at J, with 11 bases in the middle. The CDR3 consists of 15 residues. CDR1 and CDR2 (germline): SGHTA, FQGNSA. The CDR3 bases are TGTGCCAGCAGCTTAGGGCGTGGCAGTACCGGGGAGCTGTTTTTT. It encodes CASSLGRGSTGELFF.

The chain joins TRBV10-3 to TRBJ2-3, with D unclear. Trimming cost V 3 bases and J 2 bases, with 9 bases left between them. The CDR3 is 14 residues long. CDR1 is ENHRY and CDR2 is SYGVKD in the germline V gene. The CDR3 loop is CAISDPGDTDTQYF. For the CDR3, the DNA is TGTGCCATCAGTGACCCCGGCGACACAGATACGCAGTATTTT.

This clonotype has ten or more counts. V is TRBV12-3 or TRBV12-4 and J is TRBJ1-2; D ambiguous. CDR3 length: 12 amino acids. The V and J ends lost 3 bases and 3 bases respectively, with 5 bases between them. CDR3 region: CASSFADYGYTF. CDR3 DNA sequence: TGTGCCAGCAGTTTTGCGGACTATGGCTACACCTTC.